The 28 T cell receptor beta chains below come from one sample, sequenced in a study of graft-versus-host responses after intestinal transplantation. The data were produced by immunoSEQ multiplex PCR, yet TCRdb's version contains in-frame clones alone and is incomplete. Here the sample spans fewer than 120,000 clones, around 93% being singletons. Their recognized antigens are unknown. Sequences were derived from unstimulated CD8+ T cells sorted from spleen or lymph node cells, sampled before intestinal transplant. These receptors originate from a human donor who received an intestinal transplant.

The V and J genes are TRBV6-5 and TRBJ1-5, with D hard to call. Trimming left V 6 bases short and J 7 bases short, with 19 bases between. Germline CDR1 reads MNHEY; CDR2 reads SVGAGI. This CDR3 is 15 amino acids long. The CDR3 sequence: CASRQRADWKQPQHF. The DNA of the CDR3 is TGTGCCAGCAGACAACGGGCCGACTGGAAACAGCCCCAGCATTTT.

This clone was observed a handful of times. The chain employs TRBV7-2 and TRBJ2-7; a weak D match, TRBD2 (5 bases). Germline CDR1 reads SGHTA; CDR2 reads FQGNSA. Trimming removed 5 bases from V and 5 bases from J, with 7 bases in between. The CDR3 is 11 residues long. CDR3 residues: CASSISDEQYF. The CDR3 DNA follows: TGTGCCAGCAGCATTAGCGACGAGCAGTACTTC. Full variable domain (missing parts from reference TRBV7-2 and TRBJ2-7): GAGVSQSPSNKVTEKGKDVELRCDPISGHTALYWYRQSLGQGLEFLIYFQGNSAPDKSGLPSDRFSAERTGGSVSTLTIQRTQQEDSAVYLCASSISDEQYFGPGTRLTVT.

This chain connects TRBV5-6 to TRBJ2-5; D is unresolved. V gave up 1 base and J gave up 5 bases, with 12 bases separating them. The CDR3 loop spans 14 amino acids. CDR1 SGHDT and CDR2 YYEEEE come from the germline V gene. CDR3 DNA: TGTGCCAGCAGCTTGCGGAGACCCGAGGAGACCCAGTACTTC. Protein product: CASSLRRPEETQYF.

This sequence joins TRBV14 and TRBJ2-7; TRBD2 matches at 8 bases. Germline CDR1 reads SGHDN; CDR2 reads FVKESK. This CDR3 region has 13 residues. V trimming: 8 bases; J trimming: 0 bases; junction bases outside the gene matches: 3. CDR3: CASRGTSSYEQYF. CDR3 in DNA: TGTGCCAGCCGAGGGACTAGCTCCTACGAGCAGTACTTC.

V is TRBV2 and J is TRBJ2-7; TRBD2 might be the D (6 bases). The germline gives CDR1 SNHLY, CDR2 FYNNEI. Trimming shortened V by 8 bases and J by 2 bases, and 13 bases separated the two germline ends. This CDR3 region has 13 residues. CDR3 nucleotides: TGTGCCAGCCTCGAGCGGGCAACCTACGAGCAGTACTTC. This gives the protein CASLERATYEQYF.

The table lists this clone with a few counts. The gene calls are TRBV11-2 and TRBJ2-7; a weak D match, TRBD2 (5 bases). The CDR3 consists of 15 residues. Germline V CDR1 and CDR2: SGHAT, FQNNGV. V lost 2 bases, J lost 0 bases, and 11 bases lay in between. The CDR3 loop is CASSLRGESSYEQYF. CDR3 nucleotides: TGTGCCAGCAGCTTACGTGGGGAGAGCTCCTACGAGCAGTACTTC.

A single count supports this clone. This sequence joins TRBV28 and TRBJ1-5; 7 nucleotides line up with TRBD1. CDR3 length: 18 amino acids. J was trimmed by 7 bases and V by 2 bases; bases with no gene match: 17. Looked up from germline, CDR1 is MDHEN and CDR2 is SYDVKM. CDR3 protein: CASSLNFRGGLGAQPQHF. As DNA, the CDR3 is TGTGCCAGCAGTTTAAACTTCAGAGGGGGCCTCGGGGCCCAGCCCCAGCATTTT.

This chain connects TRBV21-1 to TRBJ2-1; TRBD2, the D gene given by the table, was not confirmed from the DNA. TRBV21-1 is marked as a pseudogene. The CDR3 runs to 14 residues. CDR3 loop: CAGALEKCRNEQFF. CDR3 nucleotide sequence: TGTGCCGGTGCCTTGGAGAAATGTCGGAATGAGCAGTTCTTC.

The rearrangement joins TRBV30 to TRBJ2-3, with unresolved D. Germline CDR1 is GTSNPN and CDR2 is SVGIG (reference sequence). CDR3 length equals 12 residues. V was pared by 2 bases and J by 4 bases, with 7 bases between. CDR3 residues: CAWSWGSDTQYF. In nucleotides, the CDR3 is TGTGCCTGGAGTTGGGGTTCAGATACGCAGTATTTT.

The chain is built from TRBV7-9 and TRBJ1-1, with D possibly being TRBD1 (5 bases). Trimming cost V 1 base and J 1 base, with 10 bases left between them. CDR1 and CDR2 from the germline V gene are SEHNR and FQNEAQ (reference sequence). CDR3 length equals 15 residues. CDR3 nucleotides: TGTGCCAGCAGCTTAGGGGCAGGGAGGAACACTGAAGCTTTCTTT. Its translation is CASSLGAGRNTEAFF. Variable domain in full (rest from reference TRBV7-9 and TRBJ1-1): DTGVSQNPRHKITKRGQNVTFRCDPISEHNRLYWYRQTLGQGPEFLTYFQNEAQLEKSRLLSDRFSAERPKGSFSTLEIQRTEQGDSAMYLCASSLGAGRNTEAFFGQGTRLTVV.

The CDR3 protein is CASSYSGRAYEQYF. CDR3 in DNA: TGTGCCAGTAGTTACAGCGGGAGGGCCTACGAGCAGTACTTC. This chain uses TRBV19 with TRBJ2-7; 10 nucleotides align to TRBD2. The CDR3 spans 14 residues. V shed 5 bases and J 2 bases; nucleotides not matched to a gene: 3. Germline CDR1 reads LNHDA; CDR2 reads SQIVND (reference sequence).

As regards this clone: The sample has other DNA sequences that encode this CDR3 too. The chain couples TRBV27 to TRBJ2-7; TRBD2 matches at 8 bases. CDR1 is MNHEY and CDR2 is SMNVEV in the germline V gene (reference sequence). Trimming took 2 bases from V and 2 from J; bases not matched to a gene: 2. The CDR3 runs 14 residues. Here the CDR3 reads CASSLTSGAYEQYF. The CDR3 region has the DNA TGTGCCAGCAGTTTAACTAGCGGAGCCTACGAGCAGTACTTC.

This chain joins TRBV5-1 and TRBJ2-7; 7 positions agree with TRBD1. Germline CDR1 reads SGHRS; CDR2 reads YFSETQ. The J segment lost 3 bases and the V segment lost 2 bases, leaving 5 bases of the junction unmatched. This CDR3 region has 14 residues. Here the CDR3 reads CASSFGDSLYEQYF. In nucleotides, the CDR3 is TGCGCCAGCAGCTTCGGGGACAGCCTCTACGAGCAGTACTTC.

This chain uses TRBV10-3 with TRBJ1-1, with D uncertain. The CDR3 is 13 residues long. The germline V and J ends were trimmed by 2 bases and 1 base, with 5 bases remaining between them. Germline CDR1 and CDR2: ENHRY and SYGVKD. The CDR3 coding sequence is TGTGCCATCAGTGAGAACAGGAACACTGAAGCTTTCTTT. As protein: CAISENRNTEAFF.

This chain links TRBV6-4 with TRBJ2-1; the match to TRBD1 covers 9 bases. The trim removed 5 bases at V and 1 base at J, leaving 3 bases unmatched. Germline V gene data show CDR1 as MRHNA and CDR2 as SNTAGT. The CDR3 is 15 amino acids. In nucleotides, the CDR3 is TGTGCCAGCAGTAGGGACAGGGTATCCTACAATGAGCAGTTCTTC. This gives the protein CASSRDRVSYNEQFF.

The V gene is TRBV6-5, the J gene TRBJ2-7; a possible D gene is TRBD1 (5 bases). This CDR3 has 13 amino acids. The germline CDR1 and CDR2 sequences are MNHEY and SVGAGI. Trimming cost V 9 bases and J 3 bases, with 15 bases left between them. As DNA, the CDR3 is TGTGCCAGTAAGTGGGGCATCGGCTACGAGCAGTACTTC. Its translation is CASKWGIGYEQYF.

This chain connects TRBV7-9 to TRBJ1-2; no definite D call. There are 16 residues in the CDR3. Germline V lookup: CDR1 SEHNR, CDR2 FQNEAQ (reference sequence). V was trimmed by 3 bases and J by 0 bases, leaving 14 bases between them. CDR3 protein: CASSFLGSPSNYGYTF. The DNA of the CDR3 is TGTGCCAGCAGCTTTCTGGGCAGCCCTTCTAACTATGGCTACACCTTC.

This clone occurred once. The V call is TRBV9, the J call TRBJ2-7, with D perhaps matching TRBD1 or TRBD2 (5 bases each). Germline lookup yields CDR1 SGDLS and CDR2 YYNGEE. The ends were cut back, 4 bases at V and 2 bases at J, with 16 bases in the middle. The CDR3 loop spans 15 amino acids. The CDR3 loop is CASSPRRDRTYEQYF. The CDR3 nucleotides are TGTGCCAGCAGCCCCCGACGGGACCGCACCTACGAGCAGTACTTC.

J is TRBJ1-2 and V is TRBV7-6, with 7 bases matching TRBD1. V lost 4 bases and J lost 3; bases outside the gene matches: 2. Germline CDR1 SGHVS, CDR2 FNYEAQ. This CDR3 has 13 residues. CDR3: CASSSGGYYGYTF. In DNA form, the CDR3 reads TGTGCCAGCAGCTCAGGGGGATACTATGGCTACACCTTC.

This clone turned up a few times. The chain employs TRBV14 and TRBJ2-7; 10 bases line up with TRBD1. Germline assignment: CDR1 SGHDN and CDR2 FVKESK. Trimming cost V 5 bases and J 2 bases; bases outside gene matches: 0. The CDR3 totals 13 residues. This CDR3 is CASSDRGPYEQYF. The CDR3 nucleotides read TGTGCCAGCAGCGACAGGGGGCCCTACGAGCAGTACTTC.

This chain uses TRBV5-1 with TRBJ1-1, with D unclear. The CDR3 totals 16 residues. V was cut by 5 bases and J by 3 bases, with 20 bases left in between. Germline V gives CDR1 SGHRS, CDR2 YFSETQ. CDR3 coding DNA: TGCGCCAGCAGTTATATTCCCGGCACTGGGGACACTGAAGCTTTCTTT. Amino acid sequence: CASSYIPGTGDTEAFF.

To note about this clone: This same CDR3 is encoded by further DNA sequences in the sample. This rearrangement joins TRBV19 to TRBJ2-1; D call uncertain. Germline CDR1 is LNHDA and CDR2 is SQIVND (reference sequence). The CDR3 is made up of 11 amino acids. The germline V and J ends were trimmed by 6 bases and 3 bases, with 3 bases remaining between them. In nucleotides, the CDR3 is TGTGCCAGTAGCTTCTACAATGAGCAGTTCTTC. It yields the protein CASSFYNEQFF.

The chain employs TRBV19 and TRBJ2-3, with 10 bases matching TRBD2. The CDR3 loop spans 16 amino acids. After removal of 3 bases from V and 2 bases from J, the junction contained 5 bases not matched to a gene. CDR1 LNHDA and CDR2 SQIVND come from the germline V gene (reference sequence). The CDR3 here is CASSILLAGITDTQYF. In nucleotides, the CDR3 is TGTGCCAGTAGTATTTTACTAGCGGGGATCACAGATACGCAGTATTTT.

This clone was seen just once. The chain has TRBV9 and TRBJ2-7, with 8 bases fitting TRBD1. Germline CDR1 and CDR2: SGDLS and YYNGEE. The CDR3 has 18 amino acids. J gave up 3 bases and V 4 bases, and 18 bases lay outside the gene matches. CDR3 bases: TGTGCCAGCAGCCCAACCAGGGGGCAGGGGCGACCCTTCTACGAGCAGTACTTC. Translating it yields CASSPTRGQGRPFYEQYF.

The rearrangement joins TRBV9 to TRBJ2-1; maybe TRBD2 (6 bases). Looked up from germline, CDR1 is SGDLS and CDR2 is YYNGEE. The CDR3 sequence is 11 residues long. V lost 4 bases to trimming and J lost 10 bases, with 9 bases between them. For the CDR3, the DNA is TGTGCCAGCAGCCCCGGAGGGGAGCAGTTCTTC. Its protein is CASSPGGEQFF.

V usage is TRBV7-9 and J usage is TRBJ2-3; D is unresolved. Trimming removed 3 bases from V and 4 bases from J, with 2 bases in between. The length of the CDR3 is 11 residues. Germline loops: CDR1 SEHNR, CDR2 FQNEAQ (reference sequence). As DNA, the CDR3 is TGTGCCAGCAGCTTGTCAGATACGCAGTATTTT. Protein sequence: CASSLSDTQYF.

The J gene is TRBJ1-1, the V gene TRBV28; D uncertain. Trimming left V 5 bases short and J 5 bases short, with 6 bases between. From germline, CDR1 is MDHEN and CDR2 SYDVKM. The CDR3 contains 11 residues. CDR3 sequence (DNA): TGTGCCAGCAGTCCAGTAACTGAAGCTTTCTTT. Residues: CASSPVTEAFF. Full variable domain (rest looked up from reference TRBV28 and TRBJ1-1): DVKVTQSSRYLVKRTGEKVFLECVQDMDHENMFWYRQDPGLGLRLIYFSYDVKMKEKGDIPEGYSVSREKKERFSLILESASTNQTSMYLCASSPVTEAFFGQGTRLTVV.

The chain couples TRBV4-1 to TRBJ1-2; D is uncertain. Between the trimmed V and J ends, which lost 3 bases and 7 bases, there was a span of 18 bases. There are 15 residues in the CDR3. CDR1 and CDR2 from the germline V gene are MGHRA and YSYEKL. The CDR3 here is CASSHAHFGKGGYTF. The CDR3 bases are TGCGCCAGCAGCCACGCCCATTTCGGCAAGGGTGGCTACACCTTC.